These 19 T cell receptor beta chains were sequenced from one sample in a study of CD8+ T cells in alopecia areata. Extraction and reverse transcription of RNA yielded cDNA as the sequencing template. The repertoire was sequenced with immunoSEQ multiplex PCR; TCRdb's copy has only in-frame clones and lacks some. The sample holds under 150,000 clones; 62% are singletons and the top ten take 35% to 40%. The sequenced sample consisted of CD8+ T cells sorted from blood. These receptor sequences come from a human donor in good health.

The V and J genes are TRBV7-9 and TRBJ2-6, with 11 bases fitting TRBD2. The CDR3 totals 19 residues. V was pared by 5 bases and J by 3 bases, with 12 bases of the junction left unmatched. CDR1 SEHNR and CDR2 FQNEAQ come from the germline V gene (reference sequence). In DNA form, the CDR3 reads TGTGCCAGCAGCCCAACAGGGGTCCTAGCGGGAGGTGGGGCCAACGTCCTGACTTTC. It specifies CASSPTGVLAGGGANVLTF.

Of note for this clone: This CDR3 is also generated by other DNA sequences in the sample. This chain connects TRBV27 to TRBJ2-2; D gene uncertain. V dropped 3 bases and J dropped 5 bases, with 4 bases sitting between them. The CDR3 has 12 residues. From germline, CDR1 is MNHEY and CDR2 SMNVEV (reference sequence). As DNA, the CDR3 is TGTGCCAGCAGTTTGCTGACCGGGGAGCTGTTTTTT. It is translated as CASSLLTGELFF.

This clone was counted between two and nine times. The rearrangement links TRBV5-1 to TRBJ2-7; TRBD2 matches 10 bases. Germline CDR1 is SGHRS and CDR2 is YFSETQ. V lost 2 bases and J lost 2; bases outside the gene matches: 4. The CDR3 is 15 amino acids. The CDR3 spells CASSLGLAEPYEQYF. In DNA, the CDR3 is TGCGCCAGCAGCTTAGGACTAGCGGAGCCCTACGAGCAGTACTTC. Complete variable domain (other parts from reference TRBV5-1 and TRBJ2-7): KAGVTQTPRYLIKTRGQQVTLSCSPISGHRSVSWYQQTPGQGLQFLFEYFSETQRNKGNFPGRFSGRQFSNSRSEMNVSTLELGDSALYLCASSLGLAEPYEQYFGPGTRLTVT.

CDR3 loop: CASSGPGQGGDTQYF. The DNA for the CDR3 is TGTGCCAGCAGCGGACCGGGACAGGGTGGGGATACGCAGTATTTT. The V and J genes are TRBV9 and TRBJ2-3; 9 bases agree with TRBD1. The V gene's germline CDR1 is SGDLS and CDR2 YYNGEE. This CDR3 has 15 residues. J was trimmed by 6 bases and V by 3 bases; bases with no gene match: 8.

The chain recombines TRBV7-9 with TRBJ2-7, with TRBD1 matching 8 bases. This CDR3 has 14 residues. After removal of 5 bases from V and 5 bases from J, the junction contained 8 bases not matched to a gene. CDR1 and CDR2 from the germline V gene are SEHNR and FQNEAQ (reference sequence). The CDR3 coding sequence is TGTGCCAGCAGCGCATCAGGGGGCATCGACGAGCAGTACTTC. It encodes CASSASGGIDEQYF.

The chain has TRBV4-1 and TRBJ2-7; 7 nucleotides line up with TRBD1. The CDR3 covers 14 residues. Per germline, CDR1 MGHRA and CDR2 YSYEKL. With V trimmed by 5 bases and J by 4 bases, 8 bases remained unmatched. The CDR3 reads CASSTPGTVYEQYF. CDR3 coding DNA: TGCGCCAGCAGCACCCCCGGGACAGTATACGAGCAGTACTTC.

The chain recombines TRBV9 with TRBJ2-2; maybe TRBD1 (5 bases). The V gene lost 4 bases and the J gene lost 5 bases, with 12 bases spanning the gap. CDR3 length: 14 amino acids. CDR1 and CDR2 from the germline V gene are SGDLS and YYNGEE. This CDR3 reads CASSQGSETGELFF. The CDR3 bases are TGTGCCAGCAGCCAGGGTTCGGAAACCGGGGAGCTGTTTTTT.

CDR3 protein: CASSRGLAKPYEQYF. The DNA of the CDR3 is TGTGCCAGTAGTAGGGGACTAGCAAAACCCTACGAGCAGTACTTC. The J gene is TRBJ2-7, the V gene TRBV19, with 9 nucleotides matching TRBD2. This CDR3 spans 15 amino acids. CDR1 and CDR2 from the germline V gene are LNHDA and SQIVND (reference sequence). Trimming cost V 4 bases and J 2 bases; bases outside gene matches: 6. Combining the CDR3 with reference TRBV19 and TRBJ2-7 gives the whole variable domain DGGITQSPKYLFRKEGQNVTLSCEQNLNHDAMYWYRQDPGQGLRLIYYSQIVNDFQKGDIAEGYSVSREKKESFPLTVTSAQKNPTAFYLCASSRGLAKPYEQYFGPGTRLTVT.

This clone occurred a few times. The rearrangement joins TRBV19 to TRBJ1-2; D not certain. The CDR3 totals 13 residues. Germline V gives CDR1 LNHDA, CDR2 SQIVND (reference sequence). Trimming removed 3 bases from V and 6 bases from J, with 11 bases in between. For the CDR3, the DNA is TGTGCCAGTAGTATGAGTACCCCGGATGGCTACACCTTC. Translated, it gives CASSMSTPDGYTF.

A few counts support this clone. The chain combines TRBV10-3 with TRBJ1-1; no clear D gene. In germline, CDR1 is ENHRY, CDR2 SYGVKD. Trimming took off 4 bases at V and 4 bases at J, with 10 bases between the two ends. The CDR3 is 13 residues long. CDR3 DNA sequence: TGTGCCATCAGTGTCTGGTATGGCACTGAAGCTTTCTTT. Its translation: CAISVWYGTEAFF.

The chain has TRBV5-1 and TRBJ2-1, with D uncertain. The CDR3 length is 14 residues. Between the trimmed V and J ends, which lost 5 bases and 2 bases, there was a span of 11 bases. CDR1 is SGHRS, CDR2 YFSETQ, per germline. The CDR3 DNA follows: TGCGCCAGCAGTCGGACGGTGGCCTACAATGAGCAGTTCTTC. Encoded protein: CASSRTVAYNEQFF.

The chain couples TRBV5-6 to TRBJ1-2; unclear D gene. Trimming pared 1 base from V and 1 base from J, leaving 14 bases between. Germline V gene lookup returns CDR1 SGHDT and CDR2 YYEEEE. The CDR3 consists of 16 residues. CDR3 sequence reads: CASSLIPVGVNYGYTF. CDR3 nucleotide sequence: TGTGCCAGCAGCTTGATTCCAGTGGGAGTTAACTATGGCTACACCTTC. The full variable domain, completed using reference TRBV5-6 and TRBJ1-2, is DAGVTQSPTHLIKTRGQQVTLRCSPKSGHDTVSWYQQALGQGPQFIFQYYEEEERQRGNFPDRFSGHQFPNYSSELNVNALLLGDSALYLCASSLIPVGVNYGYTFGSGTRLTVV.

In regard to this clone: This sample includes further DNA sequences coding for the same CDR3. V is TRBV9 and J is TRBJ2-5, with TRBD2 matching 9 bases. The CDR3 runs to 14 residues. V gave up 0 bases and J gave up 3 bases; unmatched junction bases: 0. CDR1 is SGDLS and CDR2 is YYNGEE in the germline V gene. CDR3 sequence reads: CASSVGLAEETQYF. CDR3 coding DNA: TGTGCCAGCAGCGTAGGACTAGCGGAAGAGACCCAGTACTTC.

The rearrangement joins TRBV27 to TRBJ2-3, with a weak D call TRBD2 (6 bases). Germline CDR1 MNHEY, CDR2 SMNVEV (reference sequence). V was shortened by 3 bases and J by 0 bases, with 10 bases between the two germline ends. This CDR3 contains 15 residues. The CDR3 reads CASSLMGGSTDTQYF. CDR3 in DNA: TGTGCCAGCAGTTTGATGGGAGGAAGCACAGATACGCAGTATTTT.

V usage is TRBV27 and J usage is TRBJ1-2, with D tentatively TRBD1 (5 bases). V gave up 2 bases and J gave up 4 bases, with 11 bases separating them. Germline V gene data show CDR1 as MNHEY and CDR2 as SMNVEV (reference sequence). The CDR3 length is 14 residues. CDR3 bases: TGTGCCAGCAGTTTAGGGGGACCGATCTATGGCTACACCTTC. It codes for CASSLGGPIYGYTF.

Only one count was recorded for this clone. The chain links TRBV7-8 to TRBJ2-7, with D perhaps matching TRBD2 (5 bases). Trimming shortened V by 5 bases and J by 5 bases, and 19 bases separated the two germline ends. The CDR3 is made up of 15 amino acids. Germline V CDR1 and CDR2: SGHVS, FQNEAQ. DNA for the CDR3: TGTGCCAGCAGCCCGATGAAGAGAGGGCGGCACGAGCAGTACTTC. It codes for CASSPMKRGRHEQYF.

V usage is TRBV11-2 and J usage is TRBJ1-5; no clear D. Looked up from germline, CDR1 is SGHAT and CDR2 is FQNNGV. The V end was cut by 1 base, the J end by 4 bases, with 2 bases between. The CDR3 has 12 amino acids. The CDR3 sequence: CASSLGNQPQHF. The CDR3 DNA sequence: TGTGCCAGCAGCTTAGGGAATCAGCCCCAGCATTTT. The complete variable domain, with remaining parts taken from reference TRBV11-2 and TRBJ1-5, reads EAGVAQSPRYKIIEKRQSVAFWCNPISGHATLYWYQQILGQGPKLLIQFQNNGVVDDSQLPKDRFSAERLKGVDSTLKIQPAKLEDSAVYLCASSLGNQPQHFGDGTRLSIL.

The chain couples TRBV21-1 to TRBJ2-3. TRBV21-1 is a documented pseudogene. The CDR3 extends over 12 amino acids. CDR3 sequence (DNA): TGTGCCAGCAGCATTCCCACAGATACGCAGTATTTT. It yields the protein CASSIPTDTQYF.

The gene calls are TRBV2 and TRBJ2-7; D uncertain. CDR3 length equals 13 residues. The V and J ends lost 5 bases and 0 bases respectively, with 8 bases between them. Germline-derived CDR1 and CDR2 are SNHLY and FYNNEI. CDR3 nucleotide sequence: TGTGCCAGCAGTAGTAACGGCTCCTACGAGCAGTACTTC. Protein product: CASSSNGSYEQYF.